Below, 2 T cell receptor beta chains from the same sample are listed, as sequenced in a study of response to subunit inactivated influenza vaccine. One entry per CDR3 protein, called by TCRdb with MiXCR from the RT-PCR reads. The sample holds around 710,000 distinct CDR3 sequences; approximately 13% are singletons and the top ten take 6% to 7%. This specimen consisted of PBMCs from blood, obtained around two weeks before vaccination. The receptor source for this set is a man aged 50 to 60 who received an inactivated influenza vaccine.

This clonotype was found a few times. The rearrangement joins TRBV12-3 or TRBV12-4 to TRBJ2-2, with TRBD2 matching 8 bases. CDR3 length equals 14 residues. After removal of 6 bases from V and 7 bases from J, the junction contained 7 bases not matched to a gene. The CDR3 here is CASRGLESYGELFF. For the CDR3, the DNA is TGTGCCAGCAGGGGACTAGAGTCTTACGGGGAGCTGTTTTTT.

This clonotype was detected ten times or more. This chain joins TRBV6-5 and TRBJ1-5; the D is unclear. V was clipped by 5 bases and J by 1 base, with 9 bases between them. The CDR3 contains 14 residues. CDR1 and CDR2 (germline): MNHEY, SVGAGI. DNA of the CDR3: TGTGCCAGCAGTCACGGGGAAAGCAATCAGCCCCAGCATTTT. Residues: CASSHGESNQPQHF.